This TCR beta chain was recorded in a study of blood T cell repertoires in COVID-19. This clone appeared a single time. The assay was immunoSEQ multiplex PCR, and TCRdb's table has in-frame clones only and misses some. Among around 20,000 clones, around 89% were seen once, and the ten largest hold 7.7%. V lost 3 bases and J lost 5, with 17 bases in between. CDR3 length equals 15 residues. CDR1 is SGHDT and CDR2 is YYEEEE in the germline V gene. The sample comprised peripheral blood. The TCR sequence derives from a woman in her sixties or seventies with active COVID-19. This chain uses TRBV5-6 with TRBJ2-5; possibly TRBD1 for D (5 bases). The CDR3 here is CASSSTVDDSETQYF. The CDR3 DNA follows: TGTGCCAGCAGCTCGACAGTGGACGACTCGGAGACCCAGTACTTC.